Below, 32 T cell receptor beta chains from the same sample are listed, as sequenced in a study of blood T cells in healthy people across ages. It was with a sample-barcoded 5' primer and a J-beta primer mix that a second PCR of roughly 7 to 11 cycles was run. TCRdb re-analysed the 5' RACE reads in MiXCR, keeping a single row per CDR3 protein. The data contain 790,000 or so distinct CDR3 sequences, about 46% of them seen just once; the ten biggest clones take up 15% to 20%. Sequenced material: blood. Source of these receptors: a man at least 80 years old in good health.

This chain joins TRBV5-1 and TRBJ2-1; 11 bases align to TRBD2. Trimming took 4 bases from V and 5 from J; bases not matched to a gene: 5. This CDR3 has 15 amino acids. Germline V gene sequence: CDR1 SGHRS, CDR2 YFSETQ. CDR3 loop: CASSTSGRRDNEQFF. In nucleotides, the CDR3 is TGCGCCAGCAGCACTAGCGGGAGACGAGACAATGAGCAGTTCTTC. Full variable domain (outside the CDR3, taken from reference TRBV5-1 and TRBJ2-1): KAGVTQTPRYLIKTRGQQVTLSCSPISGHRSVSWYQQTPGQGLQFLFEYFSETQRNKGNFPGRFSGRQFSNSRSEMNVSTLELGDSALYLCASSTSGRRDNEQFFGPGTRLTVL.

CDR3 sequence (DNA): TGCAGCGTTCAATCTACAGGGAGCTACGAGCAGTACTTC. It translates to CSVQSTGSYEQYF. This rearrangement joins TRBV29-1 to TRBJ2-5; a possible D gene is TRBD1 (6 bases). The J call may be faulty, since TRBJ2-7 better matches the DNA end. The CDR3 length is 13 residues. CDR1 is SQVTM, CDR2 ANQGSEA, per germline.

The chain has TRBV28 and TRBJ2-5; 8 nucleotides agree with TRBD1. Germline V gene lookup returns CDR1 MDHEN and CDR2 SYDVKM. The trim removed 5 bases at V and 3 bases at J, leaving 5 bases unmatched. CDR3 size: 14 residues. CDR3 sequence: CASSADRVKETQYF. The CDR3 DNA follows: TGTGCCAGCAGTGCGGACAGGGTGAAAGAGACCCAGTACTTC.

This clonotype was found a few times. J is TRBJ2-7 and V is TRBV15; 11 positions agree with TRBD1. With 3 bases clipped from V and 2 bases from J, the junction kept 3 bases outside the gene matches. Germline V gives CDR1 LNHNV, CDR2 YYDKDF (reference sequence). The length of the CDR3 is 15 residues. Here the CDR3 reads CATSSPGQGAYEQYF. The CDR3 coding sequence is TGTGCCACCAGCAGCCCGGGACAGGGGGCCTACGAGCAGTACTTC.

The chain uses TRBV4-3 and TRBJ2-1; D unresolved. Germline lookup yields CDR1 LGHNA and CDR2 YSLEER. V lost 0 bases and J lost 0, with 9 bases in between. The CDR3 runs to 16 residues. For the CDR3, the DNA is TGCGCCAGCAGCCAAGATGGAACGGTCTCCTACAATGAGCAGTTCTTC. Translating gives CASSQDGTVSYNEQFF.

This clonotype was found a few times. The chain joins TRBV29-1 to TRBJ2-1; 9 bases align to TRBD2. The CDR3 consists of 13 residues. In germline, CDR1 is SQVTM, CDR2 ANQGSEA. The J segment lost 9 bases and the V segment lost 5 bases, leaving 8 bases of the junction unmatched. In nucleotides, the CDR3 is TGCAGCGTTTTACGTAGCGGGGGCGGTGAGCAGTTCTTC. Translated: CSVLRSGGGEQFF.

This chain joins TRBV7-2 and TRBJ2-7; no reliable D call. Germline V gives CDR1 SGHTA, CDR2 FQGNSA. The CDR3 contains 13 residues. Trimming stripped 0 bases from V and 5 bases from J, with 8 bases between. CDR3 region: CASSLAGMNEQYF. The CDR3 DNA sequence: TGTGCCAGCAGCTTAGCGGGAATGAACGAGCAGTACTTC.

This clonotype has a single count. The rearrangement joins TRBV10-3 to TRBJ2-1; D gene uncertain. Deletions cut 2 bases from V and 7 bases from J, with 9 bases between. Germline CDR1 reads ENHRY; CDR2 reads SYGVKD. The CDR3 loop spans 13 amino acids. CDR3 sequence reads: CAISEGLSNEQFF. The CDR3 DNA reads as TGTGCCATCAGTGAGGGGTTAAGTAATGAGCAGTTCTTC.

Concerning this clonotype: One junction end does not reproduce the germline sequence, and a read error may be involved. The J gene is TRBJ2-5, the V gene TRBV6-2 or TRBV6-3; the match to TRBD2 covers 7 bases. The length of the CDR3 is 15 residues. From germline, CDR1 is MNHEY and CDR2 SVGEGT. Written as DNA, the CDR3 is TGTGCCAGCAGTGACTCGGGGACTACGAAAGAGACCCAGTACTTC. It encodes CASSDSGTTKETQYF.

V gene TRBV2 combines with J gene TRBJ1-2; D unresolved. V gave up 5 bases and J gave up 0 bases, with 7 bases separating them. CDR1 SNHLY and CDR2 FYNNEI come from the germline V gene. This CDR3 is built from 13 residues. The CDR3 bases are TGTGCCAGCAGTTACACCGCTAACTATGGCTACACCTTC. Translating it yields CASSYTANYGYTF.

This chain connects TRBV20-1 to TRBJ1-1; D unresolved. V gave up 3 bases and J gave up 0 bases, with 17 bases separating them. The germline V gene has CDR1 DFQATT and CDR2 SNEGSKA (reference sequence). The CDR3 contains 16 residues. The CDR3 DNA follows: TGCAGTGCTAGGGATATACTCGAGGCGGTGAACACTGAAGCTTTCTTT. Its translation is CSARDILEAVNTEAFF.

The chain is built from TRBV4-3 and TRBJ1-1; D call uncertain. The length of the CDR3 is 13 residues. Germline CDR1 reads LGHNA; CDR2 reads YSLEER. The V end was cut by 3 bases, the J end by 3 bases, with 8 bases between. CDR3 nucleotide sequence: TGCGCCAGCAGCCAGACCACGGACACTGAAGCTTTCTTT. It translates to CASSQTTDTEAFF.

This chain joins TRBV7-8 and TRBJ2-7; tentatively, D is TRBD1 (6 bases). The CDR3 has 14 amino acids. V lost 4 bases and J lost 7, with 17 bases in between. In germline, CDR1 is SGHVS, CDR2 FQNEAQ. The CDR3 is CASSSTGLRGEQYF. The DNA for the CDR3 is TGTGCCAGCAGCTCCACAGGACTGAGGGGGGAGCAGTACTTC. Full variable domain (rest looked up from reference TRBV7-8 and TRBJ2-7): GAGVSQSPRYKVAKRGQDVALRCDPISGHVSLFWYQQALGQGPEFLTYFQNEAQLDKSGLPSDRFFAERPEGSVSTLKIQRTQQEDSAVYLCASSSTGLRGEQYFGPGTRLTVT.

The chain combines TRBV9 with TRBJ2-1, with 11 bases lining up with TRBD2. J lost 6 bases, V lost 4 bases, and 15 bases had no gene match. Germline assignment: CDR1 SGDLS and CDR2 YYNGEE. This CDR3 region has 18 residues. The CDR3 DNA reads TGTGCCAGCAGCACTTCCGGGACTAGCGGTCCCATCGGCAATGAGCAGTTCTTC. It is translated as CASSTSGTSGPIGNEQFF.

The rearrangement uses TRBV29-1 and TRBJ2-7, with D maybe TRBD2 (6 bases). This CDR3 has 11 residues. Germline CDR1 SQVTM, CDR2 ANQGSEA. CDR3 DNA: TGCTCGGGGGACGGTGTCTACGAGCAGTACTTC. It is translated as CSGDGVYEQYF.

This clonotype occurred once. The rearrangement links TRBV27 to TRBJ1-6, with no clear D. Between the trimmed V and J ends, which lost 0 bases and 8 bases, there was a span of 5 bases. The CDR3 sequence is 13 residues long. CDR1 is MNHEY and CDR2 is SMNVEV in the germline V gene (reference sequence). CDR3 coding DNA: TGTGCCAGCAGTTTATCGGTGCATTCACCCCTCCACTTT. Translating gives CASSLSVHSPLHF.

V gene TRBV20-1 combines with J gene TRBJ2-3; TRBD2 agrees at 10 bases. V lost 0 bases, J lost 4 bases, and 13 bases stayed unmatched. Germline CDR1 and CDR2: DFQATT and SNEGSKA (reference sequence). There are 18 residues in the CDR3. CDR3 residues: CSARDIGSSGSLADTQYF. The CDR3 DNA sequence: TGCAGTGCTAGAGATATTGGGTCTAGCGGGAGTTTGGCAGATACGCAGTATTTT.

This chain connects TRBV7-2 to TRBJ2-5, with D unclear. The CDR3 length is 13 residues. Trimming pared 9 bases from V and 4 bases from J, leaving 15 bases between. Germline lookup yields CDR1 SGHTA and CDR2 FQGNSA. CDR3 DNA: TGTGCCAGTAGCAACCTTCAAGGAGAGACCCAGTACTTC. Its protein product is CASSNLQGETQYF.

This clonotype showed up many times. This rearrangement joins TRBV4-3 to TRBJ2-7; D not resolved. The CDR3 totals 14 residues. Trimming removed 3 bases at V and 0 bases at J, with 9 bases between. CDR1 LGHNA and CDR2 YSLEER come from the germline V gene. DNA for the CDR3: TGCGCCAGCAGCCATTCTGGATCCTCCTACGAGCAGTACTTC. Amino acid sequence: CASSHSGSSYEQYF.

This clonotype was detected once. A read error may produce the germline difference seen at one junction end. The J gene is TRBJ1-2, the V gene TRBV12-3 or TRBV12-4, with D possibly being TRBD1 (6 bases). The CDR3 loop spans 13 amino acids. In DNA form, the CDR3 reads TGTGCCAGCAGTCCCAACAGGGTAGGCGGCTGCACCTTC. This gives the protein CASSPNRVGGCTF.

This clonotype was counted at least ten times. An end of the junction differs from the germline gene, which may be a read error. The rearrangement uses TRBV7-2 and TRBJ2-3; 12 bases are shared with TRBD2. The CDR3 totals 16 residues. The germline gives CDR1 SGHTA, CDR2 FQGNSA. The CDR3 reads CASSLAATSGRDAQYF. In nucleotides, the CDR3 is TGTGCCAGCAGCTTAGCGGCGACTAGCGGGAGAGATGCGCAGTATTTT. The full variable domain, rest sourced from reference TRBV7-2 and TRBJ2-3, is GAGVSQSPSNKVTEKGKDVELRCDPISGHTALYWYRQSLGQGLEFLIYFQGNSAPDKSGLPSDRFSAERTGGSVSTLTIQRTQQEDSAVYLCASSLAATSGRDAQYFGPGTRLTVL.

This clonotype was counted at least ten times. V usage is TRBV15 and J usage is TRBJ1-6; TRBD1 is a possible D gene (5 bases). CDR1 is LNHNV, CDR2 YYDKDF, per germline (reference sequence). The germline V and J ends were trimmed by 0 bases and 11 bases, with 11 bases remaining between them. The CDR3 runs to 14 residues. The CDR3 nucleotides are TGTGCCACCAGCAGAGATGAGGGACCTCCACCCCTCCACTTT. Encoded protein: CATSRDEGPPPLHF.

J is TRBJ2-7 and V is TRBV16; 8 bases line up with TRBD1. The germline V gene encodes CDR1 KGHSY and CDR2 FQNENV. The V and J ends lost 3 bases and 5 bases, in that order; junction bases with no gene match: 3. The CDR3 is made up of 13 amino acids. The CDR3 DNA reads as TGTGCCAGCAGCCAGGACAGGGCGGACGAGCAGTACTTC. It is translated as CASSQDRADEQYF.

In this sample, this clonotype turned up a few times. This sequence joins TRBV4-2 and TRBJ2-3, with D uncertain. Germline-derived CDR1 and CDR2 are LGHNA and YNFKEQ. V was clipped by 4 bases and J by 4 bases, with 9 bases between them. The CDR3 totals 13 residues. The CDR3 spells CASSPEVPDTQYF. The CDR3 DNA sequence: TGTGCCAGCAGCCCGGAAGTCCCAGATACGCAGTATTTT.

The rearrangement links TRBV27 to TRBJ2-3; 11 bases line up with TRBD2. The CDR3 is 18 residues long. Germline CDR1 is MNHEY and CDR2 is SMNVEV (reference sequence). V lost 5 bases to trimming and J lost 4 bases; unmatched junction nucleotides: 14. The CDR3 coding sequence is TGTGCCAGCAGTATAATAGCGGGAGGGCCATCAGCCTCAGATACGCAGTATTTT. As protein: CASSIIAGGPSASDTQYF.

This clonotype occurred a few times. CDR3 nucleotides: TGTGCCAGCAGGGACGGGGGGGCTGGCACAGATACGCAGTATTTT. Translating it yields CASRDGGAGTDTQYF. The chain carries TRBV12-3 or TRBV12-4 and TRBJ2-3, with 8 bases identical to TRBD2. V was clipped by 6 bases and J by 1 base; unmatched bases: 6. CDR3 length: 15 residues.

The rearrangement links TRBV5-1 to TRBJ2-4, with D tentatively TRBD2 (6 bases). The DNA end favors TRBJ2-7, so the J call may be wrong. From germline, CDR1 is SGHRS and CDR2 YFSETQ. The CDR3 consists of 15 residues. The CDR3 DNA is TGCGCCAGCAGCTACTCGGAGGGCAGGTTCTGCGAGCAGTACTTC. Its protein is CASSYSEGRFCEQYF.

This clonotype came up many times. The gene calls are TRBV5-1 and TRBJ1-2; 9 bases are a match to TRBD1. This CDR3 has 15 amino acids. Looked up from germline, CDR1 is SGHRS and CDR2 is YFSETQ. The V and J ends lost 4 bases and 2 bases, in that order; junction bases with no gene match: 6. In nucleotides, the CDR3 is TGCGCCAGCAGCCACTTACAGGGGGCAAACTATGGCTACACCTTC. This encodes CASSHLQGANYGYTF.

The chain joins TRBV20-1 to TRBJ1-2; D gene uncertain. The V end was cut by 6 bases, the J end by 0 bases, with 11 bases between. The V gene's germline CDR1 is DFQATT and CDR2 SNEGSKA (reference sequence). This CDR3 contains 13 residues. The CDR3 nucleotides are TGCAGTGCGCAGGACGGAGCTAACTATGGCTACACCTTC. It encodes CSAQDGANYGYTF.

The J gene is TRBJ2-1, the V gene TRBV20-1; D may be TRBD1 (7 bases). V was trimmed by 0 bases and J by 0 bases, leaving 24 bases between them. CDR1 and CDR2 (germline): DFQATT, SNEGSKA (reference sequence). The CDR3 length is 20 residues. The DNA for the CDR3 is TGCAGTGCTAGAGACCAGGGGGGACCTCACACCCTGAGCTCCTACAATGAGCAGTTCTTC. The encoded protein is CSARDQGGPHTLSSYNEQFF.

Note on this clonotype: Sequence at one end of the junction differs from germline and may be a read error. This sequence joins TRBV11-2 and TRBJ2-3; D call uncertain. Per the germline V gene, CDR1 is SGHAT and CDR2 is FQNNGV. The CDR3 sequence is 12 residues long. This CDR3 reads CTSSPDFFTQYF. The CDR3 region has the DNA TGTACCAGCAGCCCCGACTTTTTTACGCAGTATTTT.

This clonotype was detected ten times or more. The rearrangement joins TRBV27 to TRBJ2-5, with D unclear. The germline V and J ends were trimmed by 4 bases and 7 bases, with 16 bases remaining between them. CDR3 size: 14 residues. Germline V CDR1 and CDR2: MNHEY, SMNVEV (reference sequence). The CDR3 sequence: CASSSQGPYTTQYF. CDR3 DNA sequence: TGTGCCAGCAGTTCGCAAGGTCCCTACACGACCCAGTACTTC.